By its share, the clone carrying this T cell receptor (beta chain) is medium-sized. This sample is part of a study of glioma-infiltrating T cells. The iRepertoire nested amplicon-rescue multiplex PCR amplified TCR alpha and beta CDR3s from RNA. One-step reverse transcription and amplification started from roughly 100-400 ng of tissue mRNA or PBMC total RNA. TCRdb fed the multiplex PCR reads into MiXCR, producing one record per CDR3 protein. The sample yields 3,500 to 5,500 distinct CDR3 sequences, around 21% seen once. The sample was glioma tissue, nonneoplastic brain tissue, or PBMCs (not recorded which). The receptor's source is a human donor with low-grade glioma or glioblastoma, undergoing nonglioma brain surgery, or in good health (not recorded which).

CDR3 in amino acids: CASSFSSLGSNQPQHF. Here the CDR3 DNA reads TGTGCCAGCAGTTTTTCCTCCCTGGGAAGCAATCAGCCCCAGCATTTT. This rearrangement joins TRBV28 to TRBJ1-5; no definite D call. This CDR3 is built from 16 residues. Trimming removed 3 bases at V and 1 base at J, with 13 bases between. In germline, CDR1 is MDHEN, CDR2 SYDVKM.